This T cell receptor beta chain was recovered during a study of shared clonotypes between healthy human individuals. V was pared by 7 bases and J by 0 bases, with 10 bases between. The CDR3 has 15 residues. Per the germline V gene, CDR1 is SNHLY and CDR2 is FYNNEI. On this clone itself: As yet, its antigen is unknown.

The protocol was immunoSEQ multiplex PCR, while the TCRdb copy is restricted to in-frame clones and leaves out a portion. The sample has 2 million or so clones; 85% to 95% are singletons. Study observations and caveats: Rarefaction analysis demonstrated incomplete sorted-subset sequencing notwithstanding large depth. The generation probabilities recorded for non-shared clonotypes fell below those of clonotypes shared by all four donors.

The TCR was taken from a man aged 18-30 years in good health. This chain links TRBV2 with TRBJ1-6, with D perhaps matching TRBD1 (5 bases). The sequenced sample was naive CD4+ T cells sorted from blood. Subset here: CD45RA+ positively selected. CDR3 nucleotides: TGTGCCAGCACCGGGACGGGCTCCTATAATTCACCCCTCCACTTT. It yields the protein CASTGTGSYNSPLHF.